What follows are 2 T cell receptor beta chains derived from one specimen sequenced in a study of tissue T cells after allogeneic stem cell transplantation. Using immunoSEQ multiplex PCR, the repertoire was profiled, and TCRdb retains in-frame clones only, with some absent. The table shows 20,000 to 25,000 clones, with 69% occurring only once. Sequenced sample: blood. The receptors were gathered from a female BALB/c mouse in good health. Strain MHC haplotype: H2-d.

Concerning this clone itself: The genes and germline here are from mouse. The read terminates 1 residue ahead of where the CDR3 ends, so the germline J gene completes it. This rearrangement joins TRBV4 to TRBJ2-4; 8 bases fit TRBD2. This CDR3 is 14 amino acids long. In germline, CDR1 is LGHDT, CDR2 YNNKQL (reference sequence). J was trimmed by 4 bases and V by 5 bases; bases with no gene match: 5. The CDR3 is CASSPWGVENTLYF. The CDR3 bases that were read are TGTGCCAGCAGCCCCTGGGGGGTGGAAAACACCTTGTAC.

Notes on this clone: The genes are named according to mouse. With the read ending 1 residue before the CDR3 end, the germline J gene is used to fill in that end. The chain combines TRBV5 with TRBJ2-3; no clear D gene. V was cut by 0 bases and J by 0 bases, with 7 bases left in between. This CDR3 comprises 15 residues. The germline gives CDR1 LGHNA, CDR2 YNLKQL (reference sequence). The DNA read from the CDR3 is TGTGCCAGCAGCCAAGACCCCCTCAGTGCAGAAACGCTGTAT. Amino acids: CASSQDPLSAETLY. The whole CDR3 sequence reads CASSQDPLSAETLYF.